The count of the clone carrying this T cell receptor beta chain is one. Its antigen is unidentified. Germline CDR1 and CDR2: MDHEN and SYDVKM. Trimming left V 4 bases short and J 5 bases short, with 14 bases between. The CDR3 is made up of 14 amino acids. This entry belongs to a study of T cell responses to AZD1222 COVID-19 vaccine. Findings of the study overall: Donors were chiefly white British, with a greater number of females, and clonal diversity was perhaps underestimated. Spike-spanning, vaccine-associated CD4 TCRs were dominant at 160-218 and 743-854. There were repertoire samples only from the period after the peak T cell response. Nearly half of spike-specific TCRs reportedly target variant regions that are unmutated in the B.1.351 and B.1.1.7 variants.

Clones were read by immunoSEQ multiplex PCR, and TCRdb kept only the in-frame ones, dropping some. The sample has 250,000 to 300,000 clones, approximately 94% seen once. This chain joins TRBV28 and TRBJ2-5, with a weak D call TRBD2 (6 bases). Material: peripheral blood, obtained 28 days after the second AZD1222 dose. The sequence derives from an adult who received the AZD1222 COVID-19 vaccine. CDR3 bases: TGTGCCAGCAGTTCCTTAGCGGTCAGGGAGACCCAGTACTTC. The encoded protein is CASSSLAVRETQYF.